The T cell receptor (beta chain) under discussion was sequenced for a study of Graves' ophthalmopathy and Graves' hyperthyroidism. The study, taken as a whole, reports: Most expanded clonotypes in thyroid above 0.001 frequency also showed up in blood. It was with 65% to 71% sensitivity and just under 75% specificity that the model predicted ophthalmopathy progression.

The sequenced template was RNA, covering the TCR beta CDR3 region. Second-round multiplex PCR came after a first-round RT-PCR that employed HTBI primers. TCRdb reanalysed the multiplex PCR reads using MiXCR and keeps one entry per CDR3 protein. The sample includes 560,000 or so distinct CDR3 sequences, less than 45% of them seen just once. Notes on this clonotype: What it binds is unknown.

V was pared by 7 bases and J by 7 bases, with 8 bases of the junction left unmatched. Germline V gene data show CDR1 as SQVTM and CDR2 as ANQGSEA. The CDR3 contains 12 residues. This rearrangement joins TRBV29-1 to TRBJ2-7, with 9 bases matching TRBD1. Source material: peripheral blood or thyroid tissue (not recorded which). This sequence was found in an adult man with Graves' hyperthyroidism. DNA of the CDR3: TGCAGCGCCGTACAGGGGGCTAGTGAGCAGTACTTC. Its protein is CSAVQGASEQYF.